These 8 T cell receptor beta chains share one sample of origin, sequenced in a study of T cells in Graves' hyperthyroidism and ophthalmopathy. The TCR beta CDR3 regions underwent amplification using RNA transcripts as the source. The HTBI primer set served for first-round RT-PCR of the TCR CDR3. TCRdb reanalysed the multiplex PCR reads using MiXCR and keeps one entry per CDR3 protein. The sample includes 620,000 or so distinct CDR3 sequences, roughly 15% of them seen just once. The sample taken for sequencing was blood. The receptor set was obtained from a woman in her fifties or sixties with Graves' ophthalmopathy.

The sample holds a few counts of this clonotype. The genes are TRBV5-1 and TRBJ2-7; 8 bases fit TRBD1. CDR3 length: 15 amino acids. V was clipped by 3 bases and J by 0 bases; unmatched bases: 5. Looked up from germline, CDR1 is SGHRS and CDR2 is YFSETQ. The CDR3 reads CASSSQGASSYEQYF. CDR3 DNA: TGCGCCAGCAGCTCGCAGGGGGCAAGCTCCTACGAGCAGTACTTC.

The CDR3, as DNA: TGTGCCAGCAGTTACTCTCCAGGAGGAAACACTGAAGCTTTCTTT. It encodes CASSYSPGGNTEAFF. J is TRBJ1-1 and V is TRBV6-2 or TRBV6-3; D is uncertain. The CDR3 totals 15 residues. The V end lost 0 bases, the J end lost 2 bases, and 10 bases lay between the germline ends. Germline V CDR1 and CDR2: MNHEY, SVGEGT.

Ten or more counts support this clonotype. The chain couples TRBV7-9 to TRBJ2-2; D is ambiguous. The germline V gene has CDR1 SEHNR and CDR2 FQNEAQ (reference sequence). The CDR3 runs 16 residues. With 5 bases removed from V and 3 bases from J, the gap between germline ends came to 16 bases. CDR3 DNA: TGTGCCAGCAGCCCCCTGGTAGGAGACTACACCGGGGAGCTGTTTTTT. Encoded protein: CASSPLVGDYTGELFF.

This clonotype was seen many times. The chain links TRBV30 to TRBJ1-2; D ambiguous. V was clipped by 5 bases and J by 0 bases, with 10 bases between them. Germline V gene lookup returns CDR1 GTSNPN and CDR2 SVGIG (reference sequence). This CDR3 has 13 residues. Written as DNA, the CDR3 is TGTGCCTGGCTAGCGGGAGCTAACTATGGCTACACCTTC. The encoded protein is CAWLAGANYGYTF.

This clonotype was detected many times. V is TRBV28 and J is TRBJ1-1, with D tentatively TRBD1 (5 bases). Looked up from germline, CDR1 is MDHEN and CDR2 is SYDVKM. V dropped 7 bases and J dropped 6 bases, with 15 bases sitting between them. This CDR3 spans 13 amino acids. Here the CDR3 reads CASKDNAGSEAFF. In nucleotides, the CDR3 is TGTGCCAGCAAAGATAACGCAGGGTCTGAAGCTTTCTTT.

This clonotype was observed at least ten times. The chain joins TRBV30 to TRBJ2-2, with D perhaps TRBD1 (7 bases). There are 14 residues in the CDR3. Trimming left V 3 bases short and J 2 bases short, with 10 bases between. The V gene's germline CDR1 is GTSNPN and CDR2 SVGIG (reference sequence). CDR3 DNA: TGTGCCTGGAGCAGGGGGGCAAACACCGGGGAGCTGTTTTTT. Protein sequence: CAWSRGANTGELFF.

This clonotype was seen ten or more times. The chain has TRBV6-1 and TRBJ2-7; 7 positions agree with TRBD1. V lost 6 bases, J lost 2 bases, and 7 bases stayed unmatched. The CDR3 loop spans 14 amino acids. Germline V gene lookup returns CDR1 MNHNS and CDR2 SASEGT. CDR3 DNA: TGTGCCAGCAGAAACGCCGGGACAGCCTACGAGCAGTACTTC. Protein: CASRNAGTAYEQYF.

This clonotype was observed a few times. The chain's CDR3 is CASRKGVRSYEQYF. In DNA form, the CDR3 reads TGTGCCAGCAGAAAGGGGGTAAGATCCTACGAGCAGTACTTC. The gene calls are TRBV28 and TRBJ2-7, with a weak D call TRBD1 (6 bases). Germline assignment: CDR1 MDHEN and CDR2 SYDVKM. V was cut by 6 bases and J by 1 base, with 13 bases left in between. The CDR3 is 14 amino acids.